These 22 T cell receptor beta chains came from one sample sequenced in a study of cytomegalovirus exposure and HLA in healthy donors. It was with 60 Vbeta and 13 Jbeta primers that the PCR ran. Using immunoSEQ multiplex PCR, the repertoire was profiled, and TCRdb retains in-frame clones only, with some absent. Among roughly 200,000 clones, around 64% were seen once, and the ten largest hold roughly 2.5%. Sequences were obtained from PBMCs. These receptors originate from a middle-aged man in good health and CMV-seropositive.

This clone was seen once. V and J are TRBV10-3 and TRBJ2-3; possibly TRBD1 for D (7 bases). The V gene lost 9 bases and the J gene lost 6 bases, with 19 bases spanning the gap. In germline, CDR1 is ENHRY, CDR2 SYGVKD. This CDR3 comprises 14 residues. CDR3 DNA sequence: TGTGCCATGGGCCCGGGGGCCAGGGGGGATACGCAGTATTTT. Protein sequence: CAMGPGARGDTQYF.

This chain joins TRBV5-6 and TRBJ1-2; perhaps TRBD1 as D (5 bases). Deletions cut 4 bases from V and 4 bases from J, with 14 bases between. CDR3 length: 14 amino acids. Per germline, CDR1 SGHDT and CDR2 YYEEEE. The chain's CDR3 is CASSAGGVAYGYTF. The CDR3 DNA reads as TGTGCCAGCAGCGCCGGAGGGGTGGCCTATGGCTACACCTTC.

In regard to this clone: Other DNA sequences in this specimen translate into the identical CDR3. This chain uses TRBV6-6 with TRBJ2-3; D might be TRBD1 (6 bases). This CDR3 has 14 residues. Germline lookup yields CDR1 MNHNY and CDR2 SVGAGI (reference sequence). The germline V and J ends were trimmed by 8 bases and 2 bases, with 14 bases remaining between them. The CDR3 coding sequence is TGTGCCAGCGCATCGGACAGATTCACAGATACGCAGTATTTT. It encodes CASASDRFTDTQYF.

V usage is TRBV11-2 and J usage is TRBJ2-7, with D possibly matching TRBD1 (6 bases). V dropped 7 bases and J dropped 3 bases, with 13 bases sitting between them. CDR3 size: 13 residues. Germline V CDR1 and CDR2: SGHAT, FQNNGV. The CDR3 DNA is TGTGCCAGCATGGCCCCGACAGGCTACGAGCAGTACTTC. This encodes CASMAPTGYEQYF.

V is TRBV7-2 and J is TRBJ1-1, with D tentatively TRBD1 (6 bases). The CDR3 is made up of 12 amino acids. V was trimmed by 4 bases and J by 13 bases, leaving 16 bases between them. Germline lookup yields CDR1 SGHTA and CDR2 FQGNSA. CDR3 sequence: CASSYTQGRYFF. The CDR3 DNA sequence: TGTGCCAGCAGCTATACTCAGGGGCGGTATTTCTTT.

The V gene is TRBV5-1, the J gene TRBJ2-1, with 15 bases lining up with TRBD2. The CDR3 is 15 residues long. V lost 3 bases to trimming and J lost 15 bases; unmatched junction nucleotides: 10. Looked up from germline, CDR1 is SGHRS and CDR2 is YFSETQ. The CDR3 DNA is TGCGCCAGCAGCTCGGAACCGGGACTAGCGGGGGGTGGGTTCTTC. Translated, it gives CASSSEPGLAGGGFF.

V and J are TRBV14 and TRBJ1-6; maybe TRBD1 (5 bases). Germline CDR1 and CDR2: SGHDN and FVKESK. Trimming stripped 3 bases from V and 10 bases from J, with 16 bases between. This CDR3 region has 15 residues. CDR3 region: CASSQNTAAGSPLHF. The CDR3 DNA reads as TGTGCCAGCAGCCAGAACACCGCCGCAGGGTCACCCCTCCACTTT.

V is TRBV28 and J is TRBJ2-3; tentatively, D is TRBD1 (6 bases). The germline gives CDR1 MDHEN, CDR2 SYDVKM. The CDR3 is 15 amino acids. V lost 6 bases and J lost 0, with 13 bases in between. The DNA for the CDR3 is TGTGCCAGCAGGGACAGAACTTTTAGCACAGATACGCAGTATTTT. The encoded protein is CASRDRTFSTDTQYF.

The chain has TRBV5-1 and TRBJ2-1; TRBD1 aligns across 9 bases. The junction had 9 bases not matched to a gene; V was cut back by 3 bases and J by 8 bases. Looked up from germline, CDR1 is SGHRS and CDR2 is YFSETQ. CDR3 length: 15 amino acids. The CDR3 protein is CASSSVTGGTDEQFF. DNA for the CDR3: TGCGCCAGCAGCTCCGTGACAGGGGGGACCGATGAGCAGTTCTTC.

This chain connects TRBV7-6 to TRBJ2-5; the match to TRBD1 covers 8 bases. This CDR3 spans 17 amino acids. The V gene end was trimmed by 3 bases and the J gene end by 5 bases; junction bases not matched to a gene: 14. CDR1 is SGHVS and CDR2 is FNYEAQ in the germline V gene. Here the CDR3 reads CASSLFSETGDGETQYF. CDR3 nucleotide sequence: TGTGCCAGCAGCTTGTTTTCCGAGACAGGGGACGGGGAGACCCAGTACTTC. The full variable domain, with the rest looked up from reference TRBV7-6 and TRBJ2-5, is GAGVSQSPRYKVTKRGQDVALRCDPISGHVSLYWYRQALGQGPEFLTYFNYEAQQDKSGLPNDRFSAERPEGSISTLTIQRTEQRDSAMYRCASSLFSETGDGETQYFGPGTRLLVL.

The V gene is TRBV25-1, the J gene TRBJ2-7; unclear D gene. The CDR3 has 12 amino acids. The germline V gene has CDR1 MGHDK and CDR2 SYGVNS. V was trimmed by 8 bases and J by 2 bases, leaving 10 bases between them. The CDR3 DNA follows: TGTGCCAGCGGTCCCGGTCCCTACGAGCAGTACTTC. This sequence encodes CASGPGPYEQYF.

J is TRBJ2-7 and V is TRBV5-1; the D gene is possibly TRBD2 (5 bases). Germline V lookup: CDR1 SGHRS, CDR2 YFSETQ. The CDR3 is 15 amino acids. V gave up 3 bases and J gave up 0 bases, with 13 bases separating them. The CDR3 region is CASSSGLLSSYEQYF. CDR3 DNA sequence: TGCGCCAGCAGCTCAGGACTTCTGAGCTCCTACGAGCAGTACTTC.

The V gene is TRBV29-1, the J gene TRBJ2-3, with D possibly TRBD2 on 6 matching bases. Looked up from germline, CDR1 is SQVTM and CDR2 is ANQGSEA. Deletions cut 7 bases from V and 0 bases from J, with 11 bases between. This CDR3 is 13 amino acids long. CDR3 sequence reads: CSGVGGSTDTQYF. Written as DNA, the CDR3 is TGCAGCGGCGTTGGGGGGAGCACAGATACGCAGTATTTT.

This sequence joins TRBV18 and TRBJ2-2; D possibly corresponds to TRBD1 (6 bases). The CDR3 covers 13 residues. V was pared by 3 bases and J by 5 bases, with 7 bases between. CDR1 and CDR2 (germline): KGHSH, LQKENI. CDR3 protein: CASSPQGTGELFF. In nucleotides, the CDR3 is TGTGCCAGCTCACCCCAGGGGACCGGGGAGCTGTTTTTT.

The J gene is TRBJ1-2, the V gene TRBV7-6; D ambiguous. The ends were cut back, 4 bases at V and 3 bases at J, with 9 bases in the middle. Germline CDR1 SGHVS, CDR2 FNYEAQ. The CDR3 loop spans 13 amino acids. The CDR3 DNA reads TGTGCCAGCAGCTCGAGGGAAGACTATGGCTACACCTTC. Translating it yields CASSSREDYGYTF.

This clone occurred a few times. J is TRBJ2-2 and V is TRBV25-1; a weak D match, TRBD2 (7 bases). Germline CDR1 and CDR2: MGHDK and SYGVNS. The CDR3 runs to 13 residues. Trimming took off 9 bases at V and 6 bases at J, with 14 bases between the two ends. CDR3 DNA sequence: TGTGCCAGTTCTGGGGGGGCGGCCGGGGAGCTGTTTTTT. Its translation: CASSGGAAGELFF.

This clone came up a few times. The same CDR3 is also encoded by other DNA sequences in this sample. This chain joins TRBV19 and TRBJ2-2; TRBD2 is a possible D gene (6 bases). The germline gives CDR1 LNHDA, CDR2 SQIVND (reference sequence). The CDR3 runs 15 residues. V was trimmed by 5 bases and J by 4 bases, leaving 14 bases between them. The CDR3 DNA reads as TGTGCCAGTAGTCTCGGGACTGGGGGCACCGGGGAGCTGTTTTTT. Its translation is CASSLGTGGTGELFF.

This chain connects TRBV5-6 to TRBJ2-7; tentative D call: TRBD1 (8 bases). The germline V gene encodes CDR1 SGHDT and CDR2 YYEEEE. This CDR3 is 17 amino acids long. V gave up 3 bases and J gave up 2 bases, with 21 bases separating them. CDR3 residues: CASSSLGNRGGPYEQYF. The CDR3 DNA reads TGTGCCAGCAGCTCCCTGGGCAACAGGGGGGGCCCCTACGAGCAGTACTTC.

The chain uses TRBV6-6 and TRBJ2-7; D might be TRBD1 (5 bases). The V gene lost 5 bases and the J gene lost 1 base, with 12 bases spanning the gap. The germline gives CDR1 MNHNY, CDR2 SVGAGI (reference sequence). CDR3 length: 14 amino acids. For the CDR3, the DNA is TGTGCCAGCAGTACACCAGGGTTTTCCTACGAGCAGTACTTC. Translated, it gives CASSTPGFSYEQYF.

The V call is TRBV7-8, the J call TRBJ2-5; a possible D gene is TRBD1 (6 bases). Trimming stripped 8 bases from V and 0 bases from J, with 10 bases between. The CDR3 length is 13 residues. Per the germline V gene, CDR1 is SGHVS and CDR2 is FQNEAQ. CDR3 in DNA: TGTGCCAGCGGGACATCTCACCAAGAGACCCAGTACTTC. Protein: CASGTSHQETQYF. The full variable domain, in which reference TRBV7-8 and TRBJ2-5 provide the parts outside the CDR3, is GAGVSQSPRYKVAKRGQDVALRCDPISGHVSLFWYQQALGQGPEFLTYFQNEAQLDKSGLPSDRFFAERPEGSVSTLKIQRTQQEDSAVYLCASGTSHQETQYFGPGTRLLVL.

The J gene is TRBJ1-2, the V gene TRBV6-1, with 9 positions matching TRBD1. Trimming at V came to 8 bases and at J to 10 bases, leaving 8 bases not matched to a gene. CDR1 and CDR2 from the germline V gene are MNHNS and SASEGT. The CDR3 length is 12 residues. CDR3 sequence (DNA): TGTGCCAGCCGCTGGTGGACAGGGGACTACACCTTC. Translation: CASRWWTGDYTF.

This chain joins TRBV7-9 and TRBJ2-4; D is ambiguous. V lost 7 bases and J 2 bases, leaving 3 bases between the germline ends. Germline CDR1 reads SEHNR; CDR2 reads FQNEAQ (reference sequence). The CDR3 is 11 residues long. Here the CDR3 DNA reads TGTGCCAGCATAACCAAAAACATTCAGTACTTC. Protein: CASITKNIQYF.